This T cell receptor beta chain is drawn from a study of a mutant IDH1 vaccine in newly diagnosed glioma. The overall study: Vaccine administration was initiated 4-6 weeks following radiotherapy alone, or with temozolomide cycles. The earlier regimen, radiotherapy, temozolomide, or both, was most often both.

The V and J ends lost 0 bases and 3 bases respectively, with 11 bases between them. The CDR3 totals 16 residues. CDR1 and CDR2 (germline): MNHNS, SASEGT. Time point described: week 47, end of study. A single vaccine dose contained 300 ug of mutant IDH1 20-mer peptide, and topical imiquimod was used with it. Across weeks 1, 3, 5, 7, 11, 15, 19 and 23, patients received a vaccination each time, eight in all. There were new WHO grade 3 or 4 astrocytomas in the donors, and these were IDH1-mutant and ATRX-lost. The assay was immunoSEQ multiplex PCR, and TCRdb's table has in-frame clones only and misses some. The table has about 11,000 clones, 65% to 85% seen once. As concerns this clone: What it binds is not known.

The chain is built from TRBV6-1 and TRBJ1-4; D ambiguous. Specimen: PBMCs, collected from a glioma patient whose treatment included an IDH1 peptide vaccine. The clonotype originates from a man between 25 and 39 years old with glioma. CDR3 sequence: CASSEAWGRANEKLFF. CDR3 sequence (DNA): TGTGCCAGCAGTGAAGCGTGGGGAAGAGCTAATGAAAAACTGTTTTTT.